This T cell receptor (beta chain) was recovered during a study of OX40 agonist ivuxolimab in advanced cancers. Looking at the study overall: Ivuxolimab is an agonistic anti-OX40 (CD134) antibody, and patients were treated with it. Regarding the study as a whole: At 0.1 to 3.0 mg/kg, clonal expansion of CD4+ and CD8+ blood T cells had occurred by week 6. Researchers report that CD8+ T cells had, on average, more expanded clones than CD4+.

The assay was immunoSEQ multiplex PCR, and TCRdb's table has in-frame clones only and misses some. The sample contains about 58,000 clones, roughly nine tenths of which appear only once. Trimming shortened V by 0 bases and J by 2 bases, and 14 bases separated the two germline ends. This CDR3 comprises 16 residues. Germline CDR1 is MNHEY and CDR2 is SVGAGI. This clone occurred once. What it binds is not known. This TCR came from an adult with an advanced solid tumor such as melanoma, head and neck, liver or kidney cancer. The specimen was CD4+ or CD8+ T cells sorted from blood, collected in a trial of the OX40 agonist ivuxolimab. This chain uses TRBV6-5 with TRBJ2-7, with D possibly being TRBD2 (7 bases). CDR3 in DNA: TGTGCCAGCAGTTACTCGCCGGGGGGCGCAACCTACGAGCAGTACTTC. This encodes CASSYSPGGATYEQYF.